This T cell receptor (beta chain) stems from a study of Tregs in tolerant kidney transplant recipients. Whole-study results and caveats: Expanding Tregs on activated donor B cells appeared to best identify donor-specific TCRbeta clones. Validation in larger populations is needed because few patients were studied. No direct test of biological reproducibility was done here.

Clones were sequenced by immunoSEQ multiplex PCR, and TCRdb holds only the in-frame ones, with some missing. The sample includes about 240,000 clones, 65% to 85% of them seen just once. Trimming stripped 1 base from V and 3 bases from J, with 13 bases between. Per the germline V gene, CDR1 is KGHSH and CDR2 is LQKENI. The CDR3 runs 16 residues. Details on this clone: Antigen unknown.

Thawed PBMCs were FACS-sorted into unstimulated CD4+CD25+CD127- regulatory T cells, CD4+CD25- non-regulatory cells, CD4 and CD8 cells. The chain employs TRBV18 and TRBJ2-1; tentatively, D is TRBD1 (6 bases). The source is a human donor in good health. The sample taken for sequencing was CD4+ T cells from blood. The CDR3: CASSPQKGVGYNEQFF. CDR3 bases: TGTGCCAGCTCACCACAGAAGGGGGTGGGCTACAATGAGCAGTTCTTC.